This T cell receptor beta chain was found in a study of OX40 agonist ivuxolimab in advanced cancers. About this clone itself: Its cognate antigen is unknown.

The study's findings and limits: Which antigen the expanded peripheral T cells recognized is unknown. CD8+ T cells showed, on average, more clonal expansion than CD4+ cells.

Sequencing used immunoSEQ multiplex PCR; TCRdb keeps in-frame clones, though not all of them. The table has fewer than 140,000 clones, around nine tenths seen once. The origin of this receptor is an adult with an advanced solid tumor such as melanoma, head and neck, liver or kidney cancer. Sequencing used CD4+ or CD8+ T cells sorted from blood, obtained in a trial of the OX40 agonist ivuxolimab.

For the CDR3, the DNA is TGTGCCATCGGCAGACAGGGGGTCTACGAGCAGTACTTC. Its protein product is CAIGRQGVYEQYF. The chain joins TRBV10-3 to TRBJ2-7, with 9 bases matching TRBD1. With V trimmed by 8 bases and J by 3 bases, 5 bases remained unmatched. There are 13 residues in the CDR3. Germline CDR1 ENHRY, CDR2 SYGVKD.